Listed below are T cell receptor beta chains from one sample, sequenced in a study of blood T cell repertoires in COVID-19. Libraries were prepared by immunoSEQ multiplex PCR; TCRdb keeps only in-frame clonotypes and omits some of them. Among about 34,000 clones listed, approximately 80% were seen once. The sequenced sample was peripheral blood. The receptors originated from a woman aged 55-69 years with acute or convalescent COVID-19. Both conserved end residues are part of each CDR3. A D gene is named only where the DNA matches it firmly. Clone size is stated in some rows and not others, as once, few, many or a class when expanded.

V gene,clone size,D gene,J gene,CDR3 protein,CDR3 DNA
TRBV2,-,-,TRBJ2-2,CVYSGNTGELFF,TGTGTCTATAGCGGGAACACCGGGGAGCTGTTTTTT
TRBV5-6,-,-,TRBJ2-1,CASSVTLGHEQFF,TGTGCCAGCAGCGTAACACTAGGTCACGAGCAGTTCTTC
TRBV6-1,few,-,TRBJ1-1,CASSEVWGETEAFF,TGTGCCAGCAGTGAAGTTTGGGGAGAAACTGAAGCTTTCTTT
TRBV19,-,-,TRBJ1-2,CASNVGGHYGYTF,TGTGCCAGTAATGTGGGCGGGCACTATGGCTACACCTTC
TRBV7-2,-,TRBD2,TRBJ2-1,CASSLTSAYNEQFF,TGTGCCAGCAGCTTGACTAGCGCCTACAATGAGCAGTTCTTC
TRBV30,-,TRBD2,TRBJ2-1,CAALGGGEQFF,TGTGCGGCATTGGGGGGGGGTGAGCAGTTCTTC
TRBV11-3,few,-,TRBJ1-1,CASSLGGETEAFF,TGTGCCAGCAGCTTAGGCGGGGAGACTGAAGCTTTCTTT
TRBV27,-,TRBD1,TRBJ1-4,CASSRKERTGTGVPSTNEKLFF,TGTGCCAGCAGTCGAAAAGAACGGACCGGGACAGGGGTCCCCTCCACTAATGAAAAACTGTTTTTT
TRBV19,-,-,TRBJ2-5,CASSIRTEETQYF,TGTGCCAGTAGTATTAGGACAGAAGAGACCCAGTACTTC
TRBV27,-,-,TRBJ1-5,CASSLSLRQPQHF,TGTGCCAGCAGTTTAAGCCTACGCCAGCCCCAGCATTTT
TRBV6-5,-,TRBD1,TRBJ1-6,CASSWRGRTISPLHF,TGTGCCAGCAGCTGGAGGGGGCGAACTATTTCACCCCTCCACTTT
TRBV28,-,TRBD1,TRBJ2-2,CASSLFLGQGGTGELFF,TGTGCCAGCAGTTTATTCCTGGGACAGGGAGGGACCGGGGAGCTGTTTTTT
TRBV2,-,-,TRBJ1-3,CASSGGTGYTIYF,TGTGCCAGCAGTGGAGGTACTGGATACACCATATATTTT
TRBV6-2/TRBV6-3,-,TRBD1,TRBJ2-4,CASSYGTGNLNIQYF,TGTGCCAGCAGTTACGGGACAGGGAATTTAAACATTCAGTACTTC
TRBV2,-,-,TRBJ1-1,CASSELRAFF,TGTGCCAGCAGTGAGCTGCGAGCTTTCTTT
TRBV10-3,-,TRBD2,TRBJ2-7,CAAGTRGEQYF,TGTGCCGCCGGGACTAGGGGTGAGCAGTACTTC
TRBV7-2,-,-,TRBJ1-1,CASSLSGWGTEAFF,TGTGCCAGCAGCTTATCAGGGTGGGGCACTGAAGCTTTCTTT
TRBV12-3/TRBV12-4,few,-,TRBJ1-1,CASSRQDTEAFF,TGTGCCAGCAGTCGACAGGACACTGAAGCTTTCTTT
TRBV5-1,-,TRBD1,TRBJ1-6,CASSSRDSNSPLHF,TGCGCCAGCAGCTCCCGGGACAGCAATTCACCCCTCCACTTT
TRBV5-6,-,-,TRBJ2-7,CASSGGRFSPYEQYF,TGTGCCAGCAGCGGGGGGAGGTTCTCTCCCTACGAGCAGTACTTC
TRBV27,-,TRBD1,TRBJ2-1,CASRGQGSYNEQFF,TGTGCCAGCAGAGGACAGGGCTCCTACAATGAGCAGTTCTTC
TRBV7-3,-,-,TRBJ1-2,CASSLDSNYGYTF,TGTGCCAGCAGCTTAGACAGTAACTATGGCTACACCTTC
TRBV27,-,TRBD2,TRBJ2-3,CASGPRLAGDTDTQYF,TGTGCCAGCGGTCCAAGACTAGCGGGGGACACAGATACGCAGTATTTT
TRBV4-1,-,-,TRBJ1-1,CASSQGTDYTEAFF,TGCGCCAGCAGCCAAGGGACAGACTACACTGAAGCTTTCTTT
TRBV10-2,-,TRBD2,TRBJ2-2,CASRDSGVSSGELFF,TGCGCCAGCAGGGATAGCGGGGTCTCCAGCGGGGAGCTGTTTTTT
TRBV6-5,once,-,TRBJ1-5,CATGDRIQHF,TGTGCCACCGGAGACCGGATTCAGCATTTT
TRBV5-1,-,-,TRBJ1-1,CASSLDGGANTEAFF,TGCGCCAGCAGCTTGGATGGGGGGGCGAACACTGAAGCTTTCTTT
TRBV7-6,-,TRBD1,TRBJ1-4,CASSSGTGLATNEKLFF,TGTGCCAGCAGCTCCGGGACAGGACTTGCAACTAATGAAAAACTGTTTTTT
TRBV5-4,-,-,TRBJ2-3,CASSLPIGGGGGTDTQYF,TGTGCCAGCAGCCTACCCATAGGGGGGGGAGGTGGCACAGATACGCAGTATTTT
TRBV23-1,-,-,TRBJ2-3,CASSQSFRVSTDTQYF,TGCGCCAGCAGTCAATCGTTCCGGGTTAGCACAGATACGCAGTATTTT
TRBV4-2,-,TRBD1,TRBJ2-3,CASSQDYGDRVADTQYF,TGTGCCAGCAGCCAAGATTATGGGGACAGGGTGGCAGATACGCAGTATTTT
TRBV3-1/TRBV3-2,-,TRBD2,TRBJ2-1,CASRGEGLGEQFF,TGTGCCAGCAGGGGGGAGGGATTGGGTGAGCAGTTCTTC
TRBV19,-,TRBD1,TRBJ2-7,CASSIVGTGGEQYF,TGTGCCAGTAGTATAGTCGGGACAGGGGGCGAGCAGTACTTC
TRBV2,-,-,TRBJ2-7,CASSDRAPNEQYF,TGTGCCAGCAGTGACAGGGCTCCCAACGAGCAGTACTTC
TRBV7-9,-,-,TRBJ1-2,CASRAEGVTRYTF,TGTGCCAGCAGGGCGGAAGGGGTGACCCGCTACACCTTC
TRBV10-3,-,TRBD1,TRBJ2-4,CAISAGTGKNIQYF,TGTGCCATCAGTGCCGGGACAGGAAAAAACATTCAGTACTTC
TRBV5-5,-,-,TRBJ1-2,CASSRGSTMDGYTF,TGTGCCAGCAGCCGAGGGAGCACCATGGATGGCTACACCTTC
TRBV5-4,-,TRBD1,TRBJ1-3,CASSSRGPGNTIYF,TGTGCCAGCAGCTCAAGGGGGCCTGGAAACACCATATATTTT
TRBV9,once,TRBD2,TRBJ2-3,CASSVEQAGETDTQYF,TGTGCCAGCAGCGTAGAGCAAGCGGGGGAGACAGATACGCAGTATTTT
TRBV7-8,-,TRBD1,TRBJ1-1,CASSLLGTGGANTEAFF,TGTGCCAGCAGCTTATTGGGGACAGGGGGCGCGAACACTGAAGCTTTCTTT
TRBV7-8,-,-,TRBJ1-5,CASSLATGGNQPQHF,TGTGCCAGCAGCTTAGCGACGGGGGGGAATCAGCCCCAGCATTTT
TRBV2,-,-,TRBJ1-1,CASSERKLEAFF,TGTGCCAGCAGTGAGAGGAAACTTGAAGCTTTCTTT
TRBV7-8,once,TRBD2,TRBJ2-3,CASRPSGGLSTDTQYF,TGTGCCAGCAGACCGAGCGGGGGGCTTAGCACAGATACGCAGTATTTT
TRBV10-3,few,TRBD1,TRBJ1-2,CATNGQGIELPYGYTF,TGTGCCACCAACGGACAGGGAATCGAACTCCCGTATGGCTACACCTTC
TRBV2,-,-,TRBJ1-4,CASMAQMDEKLFF,TGTGCCAGCATGGCCCAGATGGATGAAAAACTGTTTTTT
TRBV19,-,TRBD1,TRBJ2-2,CASSFDRVRVTGELFF,TGTGCCAGTAGTTTCGACAGGGTGCGAGTCACCGGGGAGCTGTTTTTT
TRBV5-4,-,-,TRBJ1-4,CASSALGADNEKLFF,TGTGCCAGCAGCGCCTTAGGGGCGGATAATGAAAAACTGTTTTTT
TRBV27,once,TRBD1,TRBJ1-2,CASSFSLRGDGYTF,TGTGCCAGCAGTTTTTCTCTCAGGGGGGATGGCTACACCTTC
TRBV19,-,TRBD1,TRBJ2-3,CASSFSAGGATDTQYF,TGTGCCAGTAGTTTTTCCGCAGGGGGCGCGACAGATACGCAGTATTTT
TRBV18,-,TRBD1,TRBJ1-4,CASSPPGTGEKLFF,TGTGCCAGCTCACCACCGGGGACAGGTGAAAAACTGTTTTTT
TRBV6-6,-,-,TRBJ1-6,CASSYDGFRSPLHF,TGTGCCAGCAGTTATGACGGGTTTCGTTCACCCCTCCACTTT
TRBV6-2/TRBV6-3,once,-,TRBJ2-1,CASSYWSGWNNEQFF,TGTGCCAGCAGTTACTGGTCAGGGTGGAACAATGAGCAGTTCTTC
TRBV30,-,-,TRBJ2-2,CAWSGGGSGELFF,TGTGCCTGGAGTGGAGGCGGATCCGGGGAGCTGTTTTTT
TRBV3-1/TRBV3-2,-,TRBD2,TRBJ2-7,CASGRRGAESSYEQYF,TGTGCCAGCGGCCGGCGGGGGGCCGAAAGCTCCTACGAGCAGTACTTC
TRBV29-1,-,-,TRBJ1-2,CSVYSASNYGYTF,TGCAGCGTCTATAGCGCTTCTAACTATGGCTACACCTTC
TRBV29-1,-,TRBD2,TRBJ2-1,CSVVFGGGATEQFF,TGCAGCGTTGTTTTCGGCGGGGGGGCCACTGAGCAGTTCTTC
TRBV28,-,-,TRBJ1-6,CASSQDLSSYNSPLHF,TGTGCCAGCAGTCAGGACTTAAGCTCCTATAATTCACCCCTCCACTTT
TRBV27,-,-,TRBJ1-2,CASSLLGDQGAGAGYTF,TGTGCCAGCAGTTTGCTAGGCGATCAGGGTGCAGGGGCGGGCTACACCTTC
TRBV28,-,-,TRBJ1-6,CASSWRSLGDSPLHF,TGTGCCAGCAGTTGGAGATCTCTAGGGGATTCACCCCTCCACTTT
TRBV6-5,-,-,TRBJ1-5,CASSYLSTDQPQHF,TGTGCCAGCAGTTATCTAAGCACCGATCAGCCCCAGCATTTT